This T cell receptor (beta chain) is drawn from a study of blood T cell repertoires in COVID-19 (dated by TCRdb to 2020 to 2022). General notes on the study: Collaborator samples came from the United States, Italy and Spain and covered acute and convalescent phases of COVID-19. Where available, HLA class I and class II types were obtained from metadata supplied by the sample provider rather than from assay-based typing. The repertoires were released in a freely available public database meant as a resource for research on the immune response to SARS-CoV-2. Samples were obtained from the ongoing ImmuneRACE study (first 160 participants) and from 1,200 or so subjects provided by 6 global collaborators. The material from the prospective study consisted of cDNA or gDNA derived from T cells, B-cell-depleted T cells, or PBMCs. Deeply sampled blood TCRbeta repertoires from subjects exposed to, actively infected with, or recovered from COVID-19 were included in the dataset. Nearly every sample came with metadata listing a de-identified subject ID, COVID-19 status, age in years and sex.

To note about this clone: There is no known antigen for this receptor. No base qualities exist here, and no much larger clone lies one base off it.

TCRbeta CDR3 regions were amplified from genomic DNA by means of the immunoSEQ Assay, a bias-controlled multiplex PCR. Concerning the study's data processing: Nucleated cell counts per sample were estimated from amplification of reference gene primers within the assay. To quantify the absolute abundance of each unique TCRbeta CDR3 rearrangement, sequence reads were collapsed and filtered. For each sample, productive Simpson clonality was calculated as the square root of Simpson's diversity index over productive rearrangements. Here the immuneACCESS table is served through TCRdb, limited to in-frame sequences with V and J called. Missing clones are a known gap in these copies; in checked studies unresolved V genes cover under half, and the rest lacks a known reason. That table furnishes V, J and clone size, whereas the DNA furnished D and trimming. For this sample there are around 150,000 clones; about 80% appear just once. Together, the top ten hold about 3.7% of the sample.

The CDR3 measures 16 amino acids from cysteine to phenylalanine. This entry keeps only the CDR3 DNA: 48 bases, framed from base 1. V has 2 bases trimmed and J has 1 base trimmed; junction bases matching no gene number 8. The germline V gene (reference sequence) yields MNHEY for CDR1 and SMNVEV for CDR2. Results the study describes overall, beyond this receptor: Clinical and demographic metadata were provided uncurated, with the amount varying by source and participant.

Enrolling through a virtual design, the prospective study's participants ranged in age from about 18 to 100 years and lived across 24 United States geographic areas. In the prospective study, cohorts were assigned on the basis of participant-reported clinical history obtained from a screening survey and a study questionnaire. Recovered participants in ImmuneRACE Cohort 3 were defined by two consecutive negative NP/OP PCR tests, clearance by a healthcare professional, or resolution of symptoms. Each participant in the prospective study had whole blood, serum and a nasopharyngeal or oropharyngeal swab collected by mobile phlebotomists. Prospective study participants could optionally give additional blood draws and questionnaires over an approximately two-month period. Blood samples from the prospective study were shipped frozen or at room temperature prior to DNA extraction.

This TCR was sampled from a woman aged 55 to 70 who had recovered from COVID-19. Input material: PBMCs or T cells enriched from blood (not recorded which). The chain is encoded by TRBV27 joined to TRBJ2-7; TRBD1 matches 7 bases in the middle. In nucleotides, the sequence is TGTGCCAGCAGTTTAACCTTGGGACAGACGTCCTACGAGCAGTACTTC. Protein translation: CASSLTLGQTSYEQYF.